This TCR delta chain originates from a study of Vδ1+ human thymocytes. Findings of the study overall: Thymic TRG and TRD repertoires appeared highly polyclonal, with Gaussian CDR3 length distributions.

The germline V gene encodes CDR1 TSWWSYY and CDR2 QGS. There are 23 residues in the CDR3. V shed 4 bases, J shed 0 bases, and the junction held 27 bases outside the gene matches. Concerning this clone itself: Its antigen is not known.

Extracted RNA was reverse transcribed into cDNA. CDR3 amplicons came from multiplex PCR with pooled V-gene forward and constant-region reverse primers. TCRdb reapplied CATT to the multiplex PCR reads. The data show about 58,000 delta-chain clones, more than 13% seen once. Sequenced sample: Vdelta1+ gamma-delta thymocytes from the thymus. Subset specified: FACS-sorted CD3+ TCRalphabeta- TCRVdelta1+ TCRVdelta2- thymocytes. This TCR was recovered from a girl less than two years old who had congenital heart surgery. This chain uses TRDV1 with TRDJ1, with TRDD3 matching over 9 bases. In nucleotides, the CDR3 is TGTGCTCTTGGGGGCTCGGGGGGGGGGATACAACAATTCAGTTACTCGTACACCGATAAACTCATCTTT. Translated: CALGGSGGGIQQFSYSYTDKLIF.